The text below deals with one TCR beta chain. These data belong to a study of T-cell memory formation after mild COVID-19. TCRdb recomputed calls from the 5' RACE reads with MiXCR, one row per CDR3 protein. Of approximately 300,000 distinct CDR3 sequences in the sample, roughly 21% were seen once. Sequencing input: PBMCs or a T cell subset sorted from them (not recorded which). The sequence came from a young man who had mild COVID-19 (a few samples of this study predate the infection). Cell type and time point are not known.

The CDR3 is CSAAGRSYNEQFF. CDR3 DNA: TGCAGTGCTGCGGGCCGCTCCTACAATGAGCAGTTCTTC. The chain recombines TRBV20-1 with TRBJ2-1, with a possible D match to TRBD2 (5 bases). Germline CDR1 is DFQATT and CDR2 is SNEGSKA (reference sequence). The CDR3 consists of 13 residues. V was cut by 5 bases and J by 0 bases, with 8 bases left in between.